The rows below give T cell receptor beta chains drawn from one sample of a study of blood T cell repertoires in COVID-19. The repertoire was sequenced with immunoSEQ multiplex PCR; TCRdb's copy has only in-frame clones and lacks some. The repertoire holds more than 150,000 clones, with approximately 84% as singletons. Sequenced input: peripheral blood. The source is a human donor in a cohort sampled during active COVID-19. Both conserved end residues are part of each CDR3. Each record gives: clone size, V gene, J gene, D gene, CDR3 protein, CDR3 DNA. A D gene is named only where the DNA matches it firmly. The size field is filled for only some rows; it gives once, few, many or a size class.

.	TRBV13	TRBJ2-7	TRBD1	CASSIRQGYEQYF	TGTGCCAGCAGCATCAGACAGGGGTACGAGCAGTACTTC
.	TRBV4-2	TRBJ2-1	.	CASSQEPGNEQFF	TGTGCCAGCAGCCAAGAGCCGGGGAATGAGCAGTTCTTC
.	TRBV12-3/TRBV12-4	TRBJ1-2	.	CASSYFNYGYTF	TGTGCCAGCAGTTACTTTAACTATGGCTACACCTTC
.	TRBV19	TRBJ2-2	TRBD2	CASSIDPPTSGYTGELFF	TGTGCCAGTAGTATAGACCCACCGACTAGCGGGTACACCGGGGAGCTGTTTTTT
.	TRBV29-1	TRBJ2-1	TRBD1	CSVAETGNSYNEQFF	TGCAGCGTCGCAGAGACAGGGAATTCCTACAATGAGCAGTTCTTC
few	TRBV12-5	TRBJ2-2	TRBD1	CASGGTGKVRELFF	TGTGCTAGTGGCGGGACAGGGAAAGTCCGGGAGCTGTTTTTT
.	TRBV12-5	TRBJ2-1	.	CASGLHRGASYNEQFF	TGTGCTAGTGGCCTTCACCGGGGGGCATCCTACAATGAGCAGTTCTTC
.	TRBV9	TRBJ1-2	.	CASSVATGKGSDYGYTF	TGTGCCAGCAGCGTAGCTACAGGGAAGGGCAGTGACTATGGCTACACCTTC
.	TRBV9	TRBJ2-3	TRBD1	CASSGQGRIDTQYF	TGTGCCAGCAGCGGACAGGGGCGGATAGATACGCAGTATTTT
.	TRBV6-5	TRBJ1-2	.	CASSFLQARYSGYTF	TGTGCCAGCAGTTTCCTCCAGGCCCGCTACTCTGGCTACACCTTC
.	TRBV6-5	TRBJ2-7	TRBD1	CASREDRNSYEQYF	TGTGCCAGCAGAGAGGACAGGAACTCCTACGAGCAGTACTTC
.	TRBV18	TRBJ1-1	.	CASSPPDSVTEAFF	TGTGCCAGCTCACCACCGGACAGTGTCACTGAAGCTTTCTTT
.	TRBV3-1/TRBV3-2	TRBJ2-7	TRBD1	CASSLGQGEPYEQYF	TGTGCCAGCAGCCTCGGACAGGGAGAACCCTACGAGCAGTACTTC
.	TRBV7-9	TRBJ2-7	.	CASSSSGRAYEQYF	TGTGCCAGCAGCTCATCGGGCAGGGCCTACGAGCAGTACTTC
once	TRBV3-1/TRBV3-2	TRBJ1-2	.	CASSQSITANYGYTF	TGTGCCAGCAGCCAATCGATTACAGCTAACTATGGCTACACCTTC
.	TRBV14	TRBJ2-5	.	CASSHTVGGAETQYF	TGTGCCAGCAGCCATACTGTGGGCGGGGCGGAGACCCAGTACTTC
.	TRBV1	TRBJ1-1	.	CTLTEAFF	TGCACTCTCACTGAAGCTTTCTTT
.	TRBV15	TRBJ1-4	TRBD1	CATSRGDRGKGEKLFF	TGTGCCACCAGCAGAGGGGACAGGGGTAAGGGTGAAAAACTGTTTTTT
.	TRBV10-3	TRBJ2-5	TRBD1	CAISEGTGQETQYF	TGTGCCATCAGTGAAGGGACAGGTCAAGAGACCCAGTACTTC
.	TRBV2	TRBJ2-7	TRBD2	CASSGGLADAYEQYF	TGTGCCAGCAGTGGAGGACTAGCTGATGCCTACGAGCAGTACTTC
.	TRBV19	TRBJ2-6	TRBD1	CASSSQGKGGANVLTF	TGTGCCAGTAGTTCACAGGGGAAAGGTGGGGCCAACGTCCTGACTTTC
.	TRBV5-4	TRBJ2-3	TRBD2	CASSLRGGGTDTQYF	TGTGCCAGCAGCTTGCGCGGGGGGGGCACAGATACGCAGTATTTT
.	TRBV2	TRBJ2-6	.	CAGVRGAISGANVLTF	TGTGCCGGGGTCCGGGGGGCCATCTCTGGGGCCAACGTCCTGACTTTC
.	TRBV19	TRBJ2-1	.	CASSIGTNNEQFF	TGTGCCAGTAGTATAGGGACAAACAATGAGCAGTTCTTC
.	TRBV5-6	TRBJ2-2	.	CASRPTPNTGELFF	TGTGCCAGCAGGCCCACACCGAACACCGGGGAGCTGTTTTTT
.	TRBV29-1	TRBJ1-2	TRBD1	CSVELGQGAMGGYTF	TGCAGCGTTGAACTGGGGCAGGGGGCTATGGGTGGCTACACCTTC
.	TRBV9	TRBJ2-1	.	CASNLGGGDYNEQFF	TGTGCCAGCAACCTAGGGGGGGGCGATTACAATGAGCAGTTCTTC
once	TRBV4-1	TRBJ2-3	.	CASSPGPGGPDTQYF	TGCGCCAGCAGCCCCGGGCCGGGGGGCCCAGATACGCAGTATTTT
.	TRBV6-4	TRBJ1-3	.	CASSLGHGTQISTGNTIYF	TGTGCCAGCAGTTTGGGACACGGGACCCAAATATCAACTGGAAACACCATATATTTT
.	TRBV2	TRBJ1-2	.	CASSERGDAGYTF	TGTGCCAGCAGTGAACGGGGGGACGCTGGCTACACCTTC
.	TRBV2	TRBJ2-7	TRBD1	CASTGQGYEQYF	TGTGCCAGCACCGGACAGGGGTACGAGCAGTACTTC
.	TRBV5-4	TRBJ2-5	TRBD2	CASSLGGLAEQETQYF	TGTGCCAGCAGCTTGGGAGGACTAGCGGAACAAGAGACCCAGTACTTC
.	TRBV2	TRBJ2-5	.	CASSGPRGGQETQYF	TGTGCCAGCAGTGGCCCACGGGGTGGCCAAGAGACCCAGTACTTC
.	TRBV11-1	TRBJ2-7	.	CASSLDLQGSYEQYF	TGTGCCAGCAGCTTAGATTTACAGGGATCCTACGAGCAGTACTTC
.	TRBV4-2	TRBJ1-2	TRBD1	CASSHLDRSVNYGYTF	TGTGCCAGCAGCCACCTGGACAGGTCCGTAAACTATGGCTACACCTTC
.	TRBV27	TRBJ1-2	.	CASSYNREPEGYTF	TGTGCCAGCAGTTACAACAGGGAACCAGAGGGCTACACCTTC
.	TRBV5-1	TRBJ1-4	.	CASRGKVAHNEKLFF	TGCGCCAGCCGGGGGAAGGTTGCACACAATGAAAAACTGTTTTTT
.	TRBV6-2/TRBV6-3	TRBJ1-3	.	CASSYHGRSSGNTIYF	TGTGCCAGCAGTTACCACGGCCGGAGCTCTGGAAACACCATATATTTT
.	TRBV5-3	TRBJ1-3	.	CARSVRDIAAGNTIYF	TGTGCCAGAAGCGTCAGGGACATAGCCGCGGGAAACACCATATATTTT
.	TRBV25-1	TRBJ2-5	TRBD2	CASMEGGAWETQYF	TGTGCCAGCATGGAGGGAGGGGCCTGGGAGACCCAGTACTTC
.	TRBV25-1	TRBJ2-7	.	CASSVPSSYEQYF	TGTGCCAGCAGTGTACCTAGCTCCTACGAGCAGTACTTC
.	TRBV9	TRBJ1-5	.	CASREGGVGNQPQHF	TGTGCCAGTAGAGAGGGAGGGGTAGGCAATCAGCCCCAGCATTTT
.	TRBV3-1/TRBV3-2	TRBJ2-3	.	CASSQVGGPPDTQYF	TGTGCCAGCAGCCAAGTGGGGGGACCACCAGATACGCAGTATTTT